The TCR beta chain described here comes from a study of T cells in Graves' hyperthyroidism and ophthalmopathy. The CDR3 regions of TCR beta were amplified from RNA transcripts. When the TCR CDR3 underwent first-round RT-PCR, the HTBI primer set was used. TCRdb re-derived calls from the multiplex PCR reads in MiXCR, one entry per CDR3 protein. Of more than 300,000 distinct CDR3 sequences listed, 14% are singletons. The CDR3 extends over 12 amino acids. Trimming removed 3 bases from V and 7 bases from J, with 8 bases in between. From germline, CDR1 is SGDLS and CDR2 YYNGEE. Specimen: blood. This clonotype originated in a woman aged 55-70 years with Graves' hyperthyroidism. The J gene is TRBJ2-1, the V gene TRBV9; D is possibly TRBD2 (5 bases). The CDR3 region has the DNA TGTGCCAGCAGCGAGTGGGAGAATGAGCAGTTCTTC. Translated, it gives CASSEWENEQFF.